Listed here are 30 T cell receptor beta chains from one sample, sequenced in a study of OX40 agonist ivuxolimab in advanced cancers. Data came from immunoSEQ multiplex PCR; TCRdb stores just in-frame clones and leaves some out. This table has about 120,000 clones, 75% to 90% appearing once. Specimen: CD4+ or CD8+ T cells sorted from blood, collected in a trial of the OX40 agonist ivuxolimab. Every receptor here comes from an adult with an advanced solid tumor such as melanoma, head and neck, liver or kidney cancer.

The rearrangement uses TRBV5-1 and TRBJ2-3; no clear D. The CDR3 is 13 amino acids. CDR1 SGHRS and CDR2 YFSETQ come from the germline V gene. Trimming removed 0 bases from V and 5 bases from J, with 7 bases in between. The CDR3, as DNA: TGCGCCAGCAGCTTGGGTATCGTAGATACGCAGTATTTT. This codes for CASSLGIVDTQYF.

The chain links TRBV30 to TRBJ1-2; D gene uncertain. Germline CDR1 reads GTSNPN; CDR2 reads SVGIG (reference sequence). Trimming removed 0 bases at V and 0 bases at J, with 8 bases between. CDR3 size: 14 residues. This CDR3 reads CAWSVMQANYGYTF. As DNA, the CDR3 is TGTGCCTGGAGTGTAATGCAGGCTAACTATGGCTACACCTTC.

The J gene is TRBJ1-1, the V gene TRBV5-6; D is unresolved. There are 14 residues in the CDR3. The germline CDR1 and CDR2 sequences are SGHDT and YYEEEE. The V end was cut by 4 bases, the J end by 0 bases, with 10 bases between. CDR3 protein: CASSPHRVNTEAFF. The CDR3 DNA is TGTGCCAGCAGCCCCCACCGGGTGAACACTGAAGCTTTCTTT.

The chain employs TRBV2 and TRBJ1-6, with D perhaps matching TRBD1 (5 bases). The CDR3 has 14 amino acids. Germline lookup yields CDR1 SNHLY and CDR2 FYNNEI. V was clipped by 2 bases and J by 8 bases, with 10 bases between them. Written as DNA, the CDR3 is TGTGCCAGCAGTGAACGCAGGGCTGATTCACCCCTCCACTTT. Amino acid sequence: CASSERRADSPLHF.

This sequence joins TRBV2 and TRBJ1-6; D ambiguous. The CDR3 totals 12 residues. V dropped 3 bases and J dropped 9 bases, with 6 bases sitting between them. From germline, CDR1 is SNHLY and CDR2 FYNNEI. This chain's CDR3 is CASSDTGSPLHF. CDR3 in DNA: TGTGCCAGCAGTGATACGGGTTCACCCCTCCACTTT. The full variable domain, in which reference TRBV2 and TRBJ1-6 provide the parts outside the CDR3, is EPEVTQTPSHQVTQMGQEVILRCVPISNHLYFYWYRQILGQKVEFLVSFYNNEISEKSEIFDDQFSVERPDGSNFTLKIRSTKLEDSAMYFCASSDTGSPLHFGNGTRLTVT.

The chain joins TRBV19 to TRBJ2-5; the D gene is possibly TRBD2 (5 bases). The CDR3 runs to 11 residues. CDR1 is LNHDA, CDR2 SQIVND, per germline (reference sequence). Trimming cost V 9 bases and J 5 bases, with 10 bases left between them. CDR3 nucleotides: TGTGCCAGCGCGGGCCGTGAGACCCAGTACTTC. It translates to CASAGRETQYF.

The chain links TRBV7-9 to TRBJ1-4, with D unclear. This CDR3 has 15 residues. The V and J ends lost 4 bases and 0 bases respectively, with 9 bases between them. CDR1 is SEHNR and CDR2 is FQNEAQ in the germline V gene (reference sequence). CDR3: CASSYREATNEKLFF. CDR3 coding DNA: TGTGCCAGCAGCTATAGGGAAGCAACTAATGAAAAACTGTTTTTT.

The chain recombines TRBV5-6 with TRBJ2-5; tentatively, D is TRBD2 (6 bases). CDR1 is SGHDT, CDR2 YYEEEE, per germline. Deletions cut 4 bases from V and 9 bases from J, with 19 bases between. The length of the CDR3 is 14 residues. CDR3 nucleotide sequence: TGTGCCAGCAGCAAAACGGGACTGGAAGGAGCCCAGTACTTC. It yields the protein CASSKTGLEGAQYF.

In nucleotides, the CDR3 is TGTGCCAGCAACCCCTCGTCAGGGTATGAGCAGTTCTTC. Amino acid sequence: CASNPSSGYEQFF. The gene calls are TRBV5-4 and TRBJ2-1; perhaps TRBD1 as D (5 bases). V was clipped by 6 bases and J by 8 bases, with 15 bases between them. The CDR3 is 13 amino acids. Germline V gives CDR1 SGHNT, CDR2 YYREEE (reference sequence). Using reference TRBV5-4 and TRBJ2-1 for the parts outside the CDR3, the full variable domain is ETGVTQSPTHLIKTRGQQVTLRCSSQSGHNTVSWYQQALGQGPQFIFQYYREEENGRGNFPPRFSGLQFPNYSSELNVNALELDDSALYLCASNPSSGYEQFFGPGTRLTVL.

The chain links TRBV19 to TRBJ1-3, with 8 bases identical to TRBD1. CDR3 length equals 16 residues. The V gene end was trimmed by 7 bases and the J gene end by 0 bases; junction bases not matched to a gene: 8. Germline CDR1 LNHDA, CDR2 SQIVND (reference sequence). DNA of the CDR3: TGTGCCAGTACCCCCCGGACAGGGTACTCTGGAAACACCATATATTTT. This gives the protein CASTPRTGYSGNTIYF.

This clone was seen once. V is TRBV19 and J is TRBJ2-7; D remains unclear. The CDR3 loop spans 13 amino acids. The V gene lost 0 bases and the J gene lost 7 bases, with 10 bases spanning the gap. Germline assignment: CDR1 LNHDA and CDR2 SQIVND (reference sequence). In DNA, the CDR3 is TGTGCCAGTAGTATAGAGGGTATTCGGGAGCAGTACTTC. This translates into CASSIEGIREQYF.

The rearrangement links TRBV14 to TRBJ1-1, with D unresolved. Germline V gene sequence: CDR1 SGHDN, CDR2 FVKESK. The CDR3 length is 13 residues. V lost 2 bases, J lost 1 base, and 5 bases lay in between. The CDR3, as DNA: TGTGCCAGCAGCCAATTGAGGAACACTGAAGCTTTCTTT. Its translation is CASSQLRNTEAFF.

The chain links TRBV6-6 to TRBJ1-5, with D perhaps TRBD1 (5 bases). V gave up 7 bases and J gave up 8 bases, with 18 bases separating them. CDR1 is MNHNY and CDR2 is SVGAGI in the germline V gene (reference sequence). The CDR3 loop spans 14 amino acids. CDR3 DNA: TGTGCCAGCACCCCCGTGGGGGGATTGGAGCCCCAGCATTTT. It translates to CASTPVGGLEPQHF.

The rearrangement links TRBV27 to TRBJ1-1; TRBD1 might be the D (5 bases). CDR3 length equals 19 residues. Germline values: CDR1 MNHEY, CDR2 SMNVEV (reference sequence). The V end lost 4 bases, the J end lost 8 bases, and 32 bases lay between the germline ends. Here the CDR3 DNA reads TGTGCCAGCAGTTCCACCCTCGGCGTGCAACTGGGGCACTCTGTCGAAGCTTTCTTT. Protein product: CASSSTLGVQLGHSVEAFF.

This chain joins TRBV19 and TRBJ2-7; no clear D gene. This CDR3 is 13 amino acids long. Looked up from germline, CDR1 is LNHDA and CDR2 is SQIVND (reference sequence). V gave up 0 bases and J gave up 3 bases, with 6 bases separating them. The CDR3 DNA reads TGTGCCAGTAGTATAGAGCTGGGCTACGAGCAGTACTTC. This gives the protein CASSIELGYEQYF.

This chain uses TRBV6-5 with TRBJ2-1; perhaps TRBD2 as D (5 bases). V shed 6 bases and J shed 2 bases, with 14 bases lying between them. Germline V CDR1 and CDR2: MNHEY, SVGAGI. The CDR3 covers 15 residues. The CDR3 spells CASRDNFGAYNEQFF. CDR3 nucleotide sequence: TGTGCCAGCAGAGATAATTTCGGGGCCTACAATGAGCAGTTCTTC.

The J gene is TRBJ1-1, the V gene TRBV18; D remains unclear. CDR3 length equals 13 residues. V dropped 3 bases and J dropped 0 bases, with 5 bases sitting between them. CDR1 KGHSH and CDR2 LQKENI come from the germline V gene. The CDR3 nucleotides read TGTGCCAGCTCACCTGCTGTGAACACTGAAGCTTTCTTT. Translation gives CASSPAVNTEAFF.

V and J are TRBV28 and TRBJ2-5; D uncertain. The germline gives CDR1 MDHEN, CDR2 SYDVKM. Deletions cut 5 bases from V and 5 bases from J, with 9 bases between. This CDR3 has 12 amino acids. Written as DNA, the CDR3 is TGTGCCAGCAGTCCTCTAGGGGAGACCCAGTACTTC. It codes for CASSPLGETQYF.

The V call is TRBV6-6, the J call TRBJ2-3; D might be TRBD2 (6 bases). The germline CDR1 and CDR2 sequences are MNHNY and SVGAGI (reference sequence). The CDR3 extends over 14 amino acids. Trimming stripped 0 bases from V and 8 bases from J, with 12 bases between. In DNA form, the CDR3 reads TGTGCCAGCAGTTACTCTCGGGAGTCGGGTACGCAGTATTTT. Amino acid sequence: CASSYSRESGTQYF.

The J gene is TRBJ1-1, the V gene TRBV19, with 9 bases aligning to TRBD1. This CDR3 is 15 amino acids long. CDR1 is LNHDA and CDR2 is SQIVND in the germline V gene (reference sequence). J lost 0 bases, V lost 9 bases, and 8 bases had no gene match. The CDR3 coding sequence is TGTGCCAGCAGGGGACAGGGTTTCATGAACACTGAAGCTTTCTTT. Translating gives CASRGQGFMNTEAFF.

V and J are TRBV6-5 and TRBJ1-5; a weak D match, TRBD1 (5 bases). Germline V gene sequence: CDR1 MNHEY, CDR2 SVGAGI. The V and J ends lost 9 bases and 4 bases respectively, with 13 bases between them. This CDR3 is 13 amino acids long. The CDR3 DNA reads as TGTGCCAGTTCGGGGGTACGAAATCAGCCCCAGCATTTT. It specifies CASSGVRNQPQHF.

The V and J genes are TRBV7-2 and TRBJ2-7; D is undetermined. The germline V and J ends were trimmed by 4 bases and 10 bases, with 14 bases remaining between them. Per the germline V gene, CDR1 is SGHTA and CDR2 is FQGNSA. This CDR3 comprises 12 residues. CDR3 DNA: TGTGCCAGCAGCTCATTCCACGGCTATCAGTACTTC. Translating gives CASSSFHGYQYF.

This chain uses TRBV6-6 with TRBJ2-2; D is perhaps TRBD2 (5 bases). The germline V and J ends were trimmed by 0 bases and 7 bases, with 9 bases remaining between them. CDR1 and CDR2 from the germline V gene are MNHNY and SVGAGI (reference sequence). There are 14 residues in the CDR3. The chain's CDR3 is CASSYSYGVGELFF. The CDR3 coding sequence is TGTGCCAGCAGTTACTCGTACGGGGTCGGGGAGCTGTTTTTT.

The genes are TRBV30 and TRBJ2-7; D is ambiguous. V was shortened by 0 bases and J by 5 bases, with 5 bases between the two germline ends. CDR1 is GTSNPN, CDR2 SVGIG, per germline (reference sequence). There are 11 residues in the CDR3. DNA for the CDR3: TGTGCCTGGAGTGTAAGCCACGAGCAGTACTTC. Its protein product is CAWSVSHEQYF.

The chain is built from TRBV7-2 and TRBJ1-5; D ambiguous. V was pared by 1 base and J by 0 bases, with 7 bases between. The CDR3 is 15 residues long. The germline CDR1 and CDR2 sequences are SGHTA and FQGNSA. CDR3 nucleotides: TGTGCCAGCAGCTTAGGTGTAAATAGCAATCAGCCCCAGCATTTT. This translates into CASSLGVNSNQPQHF. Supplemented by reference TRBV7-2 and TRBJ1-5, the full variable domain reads GAGVSQSPSNKVTEKGKDVELRCDPISGHTALYWYRQSLGQGLEFLIYFQGNSAPDKSGLPSDRFSAERTGGSVSTLTIQRTQQEDSAVYLCASSLGVNSNQPQHFGDGTRLSIL.

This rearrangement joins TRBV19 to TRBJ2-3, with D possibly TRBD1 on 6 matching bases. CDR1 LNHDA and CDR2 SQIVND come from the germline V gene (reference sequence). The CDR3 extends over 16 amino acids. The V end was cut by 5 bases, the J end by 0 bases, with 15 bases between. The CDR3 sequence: CASSVGGFRSTDTQYF. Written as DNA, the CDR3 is TGTGCCAGTAGTGTAGGGGGTTTTCGAAGCACAGATACGCAGTATTTT.

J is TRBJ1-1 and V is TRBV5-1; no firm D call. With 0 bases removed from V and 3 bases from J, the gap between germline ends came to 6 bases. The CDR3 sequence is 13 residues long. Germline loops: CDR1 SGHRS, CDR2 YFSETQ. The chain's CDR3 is CASSLGADTEAFF. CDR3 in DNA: TGCGCCAGCAGCTTGGGGGCCGACACTGAAGCTTTCTTT.

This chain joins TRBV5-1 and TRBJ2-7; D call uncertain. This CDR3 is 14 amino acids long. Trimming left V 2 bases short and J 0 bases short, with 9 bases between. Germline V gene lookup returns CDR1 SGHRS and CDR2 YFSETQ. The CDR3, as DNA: TGCGCCAGCAGCTTTGGGCAGCCCTCCTACGAGCAGTACTTC. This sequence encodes CASSFGQPSYEQYF.

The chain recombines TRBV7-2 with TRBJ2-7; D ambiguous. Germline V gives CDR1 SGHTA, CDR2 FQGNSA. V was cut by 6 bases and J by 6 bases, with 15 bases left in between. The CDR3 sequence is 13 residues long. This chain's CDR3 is CASSRLRAGEQYF. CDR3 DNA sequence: TGTGCCAGCAGTAGGTTAAGGGCCGGCGAGCAGTACTTC. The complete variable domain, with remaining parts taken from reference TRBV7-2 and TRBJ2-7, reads GAGVSQSPSNKVTEKGKDVELRCDPISGHTALYWYRQSLGQGLEFLIYFQGNSAPDKSGLPSDRFSAERTGGSVSTLTIQRTQQEDSAVYLCASSRLRAGEQYFGPGTRLTVT.

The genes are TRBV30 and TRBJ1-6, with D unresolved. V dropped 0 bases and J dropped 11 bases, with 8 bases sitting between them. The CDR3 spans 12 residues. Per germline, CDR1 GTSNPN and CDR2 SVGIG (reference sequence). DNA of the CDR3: TGTGCCTGGAGTGTTTTAAGGACACCCCTCCACTTT. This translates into CAWSVLRTPLHF.